This T cell receptor beta chain originates from a study of T cells in localized non-small cell lung cancer. Broader study findings: Clonality peaked in uninvolved adjacent lung rather than tumor. Of the top 100 tumor clones, median approximately 60 were in adjacent lung, 25 to 30 among its top 100.

TCRdb keeps only in-frame clones here, not all; method: immunoSEQ multiplex PCR. Found here are 23,000 or so clones, approximately 90% of them singletons; the top ten hold roughly 2.6%. This clone is a singleton in its sample. Antigen: not known. CDR1 is SGHVS, CDR2 FQNEAQ, per germline. CDR3 length equals 14 residues. Trimming pared 1 base from V and 0 bases from J, leaving 4 bases between. This chain uses TRBV7-8 with TRBJ2-4; D unclear. This receptor was obtained from a woman aged 35-75 years with stage I lung adenocarcinoma. Specimen: peripheral blood, collected before any cancer treatment. The CDR3 reads CASSLGLAKNIQYF. DNA for the CDR3: TGTGCCAGCAGCTTAGGGCTAGCCAAAAACATTCAGTACTTC.